The T cell receptor (beta chain) under discussion was sequenced for a study of response to subunit inactivated influenza vaccine. Study-level findings and limits: The authors offered the suggestion that each seasonal influenza vaccination recruits few new T cells.

TCRdb analysed the RT-PCR reads with MiXCR anew, one entry per CDR3 protein. The sample lists more than 400,000 distinct CDR3 sequences; around 7.9% were seen once. Germline CDR1 SGHRS, CDR2 YFSETQ. The CDR3 length is 16 residues. After removal of 0 bases from V and 3 bases from J, the junction contained 6 bases not matched to a gene. This clonotype has just a few counts. Its specificity is unknown. The sequence came from a man between 50 and 69 years old who received an inactivated influenza vaccine. The chain carries TRBV5-1 and TRBJ2-3; 8 nucleotides align to TRBD1. The specimen was PBMCs from blood, collected less than 30 months after vaccination. The CDR3 loop is CASSLEGQGVTDTQYF. CDR3 sequence (DNA): TGCGCCAGCAGCTTGGAAGGACAGGGAGTAACAGATACGCAGTATTTT.